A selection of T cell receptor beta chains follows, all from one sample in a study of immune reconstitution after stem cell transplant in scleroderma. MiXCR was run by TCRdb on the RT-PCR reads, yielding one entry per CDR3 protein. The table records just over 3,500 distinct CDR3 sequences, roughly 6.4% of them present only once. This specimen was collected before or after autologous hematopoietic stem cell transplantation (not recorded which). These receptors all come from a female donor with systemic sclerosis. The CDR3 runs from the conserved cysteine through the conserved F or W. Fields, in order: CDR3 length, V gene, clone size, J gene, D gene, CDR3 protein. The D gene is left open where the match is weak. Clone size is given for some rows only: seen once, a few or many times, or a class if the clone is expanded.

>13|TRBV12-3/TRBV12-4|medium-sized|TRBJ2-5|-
CASRPPHRETQYF
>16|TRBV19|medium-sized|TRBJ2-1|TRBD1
CASSYSGTGFTDEQFF
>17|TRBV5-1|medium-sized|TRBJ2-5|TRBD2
CASSQRPGDPRGVTQYF
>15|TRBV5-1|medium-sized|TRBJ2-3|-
CASSLRTPHTDTQYF
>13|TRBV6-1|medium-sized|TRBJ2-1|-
CASSVASYNEQFF
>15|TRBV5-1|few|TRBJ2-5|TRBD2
CASSLLGLAEETQYF
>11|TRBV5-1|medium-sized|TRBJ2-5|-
CASSEQETQYF
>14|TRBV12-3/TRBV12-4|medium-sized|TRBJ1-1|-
CASSLYGLNTEAFF
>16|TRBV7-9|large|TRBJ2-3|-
CASSAILQIDTDTQYF
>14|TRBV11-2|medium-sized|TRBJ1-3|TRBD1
CASRGTGSGNTIYF
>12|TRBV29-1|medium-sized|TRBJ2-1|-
CSVVPGPNEQFF
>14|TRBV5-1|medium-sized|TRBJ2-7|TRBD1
CASSTSGTAYEQYF
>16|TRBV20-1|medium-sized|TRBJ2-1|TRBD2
CSARVRLAGSYNEQFF
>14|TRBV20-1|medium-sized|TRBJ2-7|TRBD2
CSASGLAGVYEQYF
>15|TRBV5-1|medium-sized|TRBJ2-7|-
CASGQGTTTTYEQYF
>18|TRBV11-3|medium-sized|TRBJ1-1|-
CASSLGSGGRVVNTEAFF
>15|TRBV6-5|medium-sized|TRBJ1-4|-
CASSLRLTTNEKLFF
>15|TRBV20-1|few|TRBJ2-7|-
CSARGVGRASYEQYF
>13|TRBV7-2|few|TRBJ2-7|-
CASSFNRNYEQYF
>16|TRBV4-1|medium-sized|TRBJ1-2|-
CASSQDPRTENYGYTF
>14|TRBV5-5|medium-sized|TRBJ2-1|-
CASSWGVTYNEQFF
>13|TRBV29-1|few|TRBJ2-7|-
CSVGTPGLDEQYF
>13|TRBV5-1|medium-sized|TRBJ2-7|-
CASSLTTTYEQYF
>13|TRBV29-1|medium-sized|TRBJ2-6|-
CSVIDSGANVLTF
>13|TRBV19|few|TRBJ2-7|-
CASSDSQAYEQYF
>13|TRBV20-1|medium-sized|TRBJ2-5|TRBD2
CSARTSGQETQYF
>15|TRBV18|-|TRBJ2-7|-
CASSSAPGGSYEQYF
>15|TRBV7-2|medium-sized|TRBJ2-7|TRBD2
CASSLRVAGTYEQYF
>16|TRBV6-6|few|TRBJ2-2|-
CASSLTGGANTGELFF